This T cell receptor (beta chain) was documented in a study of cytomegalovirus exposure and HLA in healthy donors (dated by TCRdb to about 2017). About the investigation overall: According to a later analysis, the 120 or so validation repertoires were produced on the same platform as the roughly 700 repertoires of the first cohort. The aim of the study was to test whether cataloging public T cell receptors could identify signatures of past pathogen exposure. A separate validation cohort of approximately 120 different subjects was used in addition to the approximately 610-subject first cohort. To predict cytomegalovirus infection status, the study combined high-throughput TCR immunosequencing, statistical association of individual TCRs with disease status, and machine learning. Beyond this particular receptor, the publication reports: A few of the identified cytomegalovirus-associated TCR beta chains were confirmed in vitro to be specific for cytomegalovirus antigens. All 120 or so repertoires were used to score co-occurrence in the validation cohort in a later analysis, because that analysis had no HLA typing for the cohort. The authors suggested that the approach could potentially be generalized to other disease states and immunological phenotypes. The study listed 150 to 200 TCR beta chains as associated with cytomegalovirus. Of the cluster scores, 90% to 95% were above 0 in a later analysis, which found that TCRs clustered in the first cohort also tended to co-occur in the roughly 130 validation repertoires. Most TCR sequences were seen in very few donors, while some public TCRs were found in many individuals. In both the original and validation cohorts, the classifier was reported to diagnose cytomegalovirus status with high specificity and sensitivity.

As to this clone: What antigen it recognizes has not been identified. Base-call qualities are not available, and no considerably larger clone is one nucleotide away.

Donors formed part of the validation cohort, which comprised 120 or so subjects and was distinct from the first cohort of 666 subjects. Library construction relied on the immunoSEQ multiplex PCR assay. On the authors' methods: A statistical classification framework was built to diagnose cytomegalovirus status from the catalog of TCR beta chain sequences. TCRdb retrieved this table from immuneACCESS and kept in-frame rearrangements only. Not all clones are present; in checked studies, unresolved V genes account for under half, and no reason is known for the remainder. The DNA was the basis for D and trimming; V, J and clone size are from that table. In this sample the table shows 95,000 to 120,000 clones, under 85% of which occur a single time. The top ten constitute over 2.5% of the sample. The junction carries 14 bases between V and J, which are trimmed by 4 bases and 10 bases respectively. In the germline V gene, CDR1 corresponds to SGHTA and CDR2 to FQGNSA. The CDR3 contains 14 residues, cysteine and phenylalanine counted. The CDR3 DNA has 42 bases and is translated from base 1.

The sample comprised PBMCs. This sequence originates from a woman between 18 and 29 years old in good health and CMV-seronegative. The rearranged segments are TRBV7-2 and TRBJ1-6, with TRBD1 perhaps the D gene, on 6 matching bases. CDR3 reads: CASSSLQGGSPLHF. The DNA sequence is TGTGCCAGCAGCTCCCTACAGGGCGGCTCACCCCTCCACTTT.